This TCR beta chain was captured in a study of T cell responses to AZD1222 COVID-19 vaccine. Sequencing was performed with immunoSEQ multiplex PCR; in TCRdb, only in-frame clones are kept and a portion is missing. The sample yields 69,000 or so clones, nearly 90% seen once. Germline CDR1 is SGHAT and CDR2 is FQNNGV. V shed 5 bases and J 6 bases; nucleotides not matched to a gene: 3. The CDR3 sequence is 13 residues long. On this clone: What it binds is unknown.

General study findings and limits: Receipt of two AZD1222 doses was followed by a rise in Spike-specific TCR breadth and depth. Only six people who got AZD1222 tested seropositive at baseline. Repertoires were sampled only after the peak T cell response.

This sequence originates from an adult who received the AZD1222 COVID-19 vaccine. This chain uses TRBV11-2 with TRBJ1-4; TRBD1 matches at 7 bases. This material consisted of peripheral blood, taken 28 days after the second AZD1222 dose. The CDR3 coding sequence is TGTGCCAGCAGCGCCGGGACAGATGAAAAACTGTTTTTT. Amino acid sequence: CASSAGTDEKLFF.